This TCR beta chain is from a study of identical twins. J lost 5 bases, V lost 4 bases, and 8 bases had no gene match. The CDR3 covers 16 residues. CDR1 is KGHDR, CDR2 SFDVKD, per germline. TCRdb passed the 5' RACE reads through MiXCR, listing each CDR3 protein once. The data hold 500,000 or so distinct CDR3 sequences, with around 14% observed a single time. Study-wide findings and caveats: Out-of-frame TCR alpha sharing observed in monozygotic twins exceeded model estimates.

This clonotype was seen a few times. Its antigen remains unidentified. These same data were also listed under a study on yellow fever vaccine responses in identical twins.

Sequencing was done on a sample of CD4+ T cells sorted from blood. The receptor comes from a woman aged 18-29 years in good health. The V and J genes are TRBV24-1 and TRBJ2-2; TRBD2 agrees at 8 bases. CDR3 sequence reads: CATSELAAIGTGELFF. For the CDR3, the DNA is TGTGCCACCAGTGAACTAGCGGCAATTGGGACCGGGGAGCTGTTTTTT.